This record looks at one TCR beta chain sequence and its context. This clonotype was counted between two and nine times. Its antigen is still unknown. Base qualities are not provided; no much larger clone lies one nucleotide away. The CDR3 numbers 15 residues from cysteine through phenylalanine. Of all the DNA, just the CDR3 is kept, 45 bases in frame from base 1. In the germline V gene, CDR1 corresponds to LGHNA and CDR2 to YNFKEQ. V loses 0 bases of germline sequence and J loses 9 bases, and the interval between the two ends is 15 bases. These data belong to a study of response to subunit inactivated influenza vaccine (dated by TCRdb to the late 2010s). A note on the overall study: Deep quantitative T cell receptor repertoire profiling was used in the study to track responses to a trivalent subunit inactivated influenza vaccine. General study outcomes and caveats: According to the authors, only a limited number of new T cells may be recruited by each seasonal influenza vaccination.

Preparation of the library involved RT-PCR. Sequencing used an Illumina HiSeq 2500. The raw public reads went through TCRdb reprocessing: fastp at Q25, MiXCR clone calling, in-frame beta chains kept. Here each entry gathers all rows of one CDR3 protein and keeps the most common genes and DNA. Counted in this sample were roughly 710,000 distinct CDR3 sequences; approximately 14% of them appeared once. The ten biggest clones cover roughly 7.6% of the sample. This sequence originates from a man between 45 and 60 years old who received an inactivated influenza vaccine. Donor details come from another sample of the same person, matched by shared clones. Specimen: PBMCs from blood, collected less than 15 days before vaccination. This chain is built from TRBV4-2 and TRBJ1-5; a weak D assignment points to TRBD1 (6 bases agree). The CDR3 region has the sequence CASSQDQGPARPQHF. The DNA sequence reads TGTGCCAGCAGCCAAGATCAGGGGCCTGCACGGCCCCAGCATTTT.